The sequence of this T cell receptor (beta chain) was determined in a study of response to subunit inactivated influenza vaccine. The CDR3 length is 12 residues. With 0 bases removed from V and 3 bases from J, the gap between germline ends came to 6 bases. Germline V CDR1 and CDR2: DFQATT, SNEGSKA (reference sequence). TCRdb processed the RT-PCR reads anew with MiXCR; each CDR3 protein has one entry. The table shows 700,000 to 900,000 distinct CDR3 sequences, with about 20% occurring only once. General study points: Seasonal influenza vaccination, on each occasion, was suggested by the authors to recruit few new T cells.

Ten or more counts support this clonotype. Antigen unknown. This clonotype was sampled from a man aged 50 to 60 who received an inactivated influenza vaccine. Sequences were derived from PBMCs from blood, sampled about 5 days after vaccination. The chain combines TRBV20-1 with TRBJ2-7, with D unclear. This CDR3 reads CSAREPNYEQYF. In DNA, the CDR3 is TGCAGTGCTAGAGAACCGAACTACGAGCAGTACTTC.